This record covers a single T cell receptor (beta chain). Its antigen is not identified. The PCR employed 60 Vbeta primers together with 13 Jbeta primers. Measured with immunoSEQ multiplex PCR; TCRdb has only the in-frame clones, and not every one. The repertoire holds more than 150,000 clones, with roughly 75% as singletons. The data derive from a study of cytomegalovirus exposure and HLA in healthy donors. Across the study: Ancestry clustering placed more than 80% of a few hundred genotyped donors in the Caucasian-associated cluster. Study-level findings and limits: There were some public TCRs occurring in many donors, but most TCR sequences were rare. One variant, a missense change in DCLRE1C, was linked in a later analysis to TCR beta V- and J-gene trimming.

Germline loops: CDR1 MNHEY, CDR2 SMNVEV (reference sequence). V shed 6 bases and J 5 bases; nucleotides not matched to a gene: 11. The CDR3 runs 16 residues. Sequencing was performed on PBMCs. This chain uses TRBV27 with TRBJ1-5; 9 nucleotides line up with TRBD1. This TCR was sampled from a woman in her fifties or sixties in good health and CMV-seropositive. In DNA, the CDR3 is TGTGCCAGCAGCCGGGGACAGGGAGGTTTAGATCAGCCCCAGCATTTT. This gives the protein CASSRGQGGLDQPQHF.